The 23 T cell receptor beta chains given below trace back to one sample, sequenced in a study of CD8+ T cells in alopecia areata. Sequencing relied on a cDNA template that was reverse transcribed from extracted RNA. Some clones are missing from TCRdb's copy, which holds only in-frame ones; the method was immunoSEQ multiplex PCR. Among 65,000 to 90,000 clones, roughly half were seen once, and the ten largest hold around 5%. Specimen: NKG2D-high CD8+ T cells sorted from blood. The receptors derive from a human donor with alopecia areata.

The chain employs TRBV6-5 and TRBJ2-3, with TRBD1 matching over 8 bases. J gave up 4 bases and V 1 base, and 1 base lay outside the gene matches. The CDR3 is 14 amino acids. CDR1 and CDR2 from the germline V gene are MNHEY and SVGAGI. CDR3 sequence reads: CASSYLQGADTQYF. In DNA, the CDR3 is TGTGCCAGCAGTTACTTACAGGGGGCAGATACGCAGTATTTT.

The DNA for the CDR3 is TGTGCCAGCAGTCCTGGACAGGGTTGGCACGAGCAGTACTTC. Residues: CASSPGQGWHEQYF. The chain employs TRBV28 and TRBJ2-7; 8 nucleotides line up with TRBD1. This CDR3 has 14 amino acids. From germline, CDR1 is MDHEN and CDR2 SYDVKM. Unmatched junction bases numbered 8, after V lost 5 bases and J lost 5 bases.

The chain links TRBV9 to TRBJ2-3; 9 bases are shared with TRBD2. CDR1 is SGDLS and CDR2 is YYNGEE in the germline V gene. V dropped 10 bases and J dropped 7; count of bases not matched to a gene: 13. There are 14 residues in the CDR3. The CDR3 DNA reads TGTGCCCGCGGGGGGGAGCGGGAGTGGAATACGCAGTATTTT. Translated: CARGGEREWNTQYF.

V and J are TRBV2 and TRBJ2-2; D is unresolved. CDR1 SNHLY and CDR2 FYNNEI come from the germline V gene. The ends were cut back, 2 bases at V and 3 bases at J, with 1 base in the middle. The CDR3 sequence is 12 residues long. CDR3 amino acids: CASSEYTGELFF. In DNA, the CDR3 is TGTGCCAGCAGTGAATACACCGGGGAGCTGTTTTTT. Drawing the rest from reference TRBV2 and TRBJ2-2, the complete variable domain is EPEVTQTPSHQVTQMGQEVILRCVPISNHLYFYWYRQILGQKVEFLVSFYNNEISEKSEIFDDQFSVERPDGSNFTLKIRSTKLEDSAMYFCASSEYTGELFFGEGSRLTVL.

This clone has only a few counts. The V and J genes are TRBV5-1 and TRBJ2-7; 11 bases are shared with TRBD2. This CDR3 region has 15 residues. The germline gives CDR1 SGHRS, CDR2 YFSETQ. The J segment lost 7 bases and the V segment lost 4 bases, leaving 10 bases of the junction unmatched. CDR3 region: CASSPSSGGAREQYF. CDR3 coding DNA: TGCGCCAGCAGCCCCAGTAGCGGGGGGGCGAGGGAGCAGTACTTC.

The genes are TRBV5-4 and TRBJ1-1; D gene uncertain. Germline V lookup: CDR1 SGHNT, CDR2 YYREEE (reference sequence). V lost 0 bases and J lost 6, with 9 bases in between. The CDR3 runs to 13 residues. CDR3 residues: CASSLATTAEAFF. The CDR3 DNA reads TGTGCCAGCAGCTTGGCCACCACAGCTGAAGCTTTCTTT.

J is TRBJ2-7 and V is TRBV11-2; TRBD1 agrees at 7 bases. The germline gives CDR1 SGHAT, CDR2 FQNNGV. This CDR3 has 12 amino acids. V trimming: 5 bases; J trimming: 6 bases; junction bases outside the gene matches: 4. As DNA, the CDR3 is TGTGCCAGCAGCGGCCGGACAGGCGAGCAGTACTTC. As protein: CASSGRTGEQYF.

This clone was observed once. The chain is built from TRBV28 and TRBJ1-5; 7 positions agree with TRBD1. V was clipped by 3 bases and J by 7 bases; unmatched bases: 6. In germline, CDR1 is MDHEN, CDR2 SYDVKM. The CDR3 is 14 residues long. The CDR3 region has the DNA TGTGCCAGCAGTTTCAACAGGGGTGACCAGCCCCAGCATTTT. As protein: CASSFNRGDQPQHF.

The rearrangement links TRBV5-1 to TRBJ2-2; a possible D gene is TRBD2 (5 bases). Deletions cut 4 bases from V and 0 bases from J, with 16 bases between. Germline V CDR1 and CDR2: SGHRS, YFSETQ. The CDR3 has 17 amino acids. The CDR3 bases are TGCGCCAGCAGCCTCCTCTCCAGGAGGCCGAACACCGGGGAGCTGTTTTTT. This codes for CASSLLSRRPNTGELFF.

The V and J genes are TRBV13 and TRBJ1-1; TRBD1 matches at 7 bases. CDR1 and CDR2 (germline): PRHDT, FYEKMQ (reference sequence). Trimming removed 7 bases from V and 1 base from J; junction bases left unmatched: 3. CDR3 length: 13 residues. CDR3: CASIRQGNTEAFF. CDR3 nucleotide sequence: TGTGCCAGCATTAGACAGGGGAACACTGAAGCTTTCTTT.

This clone was found a few times. This chain uses TRBV29-1 with TRBJ2-2, with 10 bases that match TRBD2. The CDR3 covers 15 residues. V shed 3 bases and J 4 bases; nucleotides not matched to a gene: 5. Per the germline V gene, CDR1 is SQVTM and CDR2 is ANQGSEA. The CDR3: CSVDTLAGSTGELFF. CDR3 nucleotides: TGCAGCGTTGACACACTAGCGGGATCCACCGGGGAGCTGTTTTTT.

The chain has TRBV2 and TRBJ2-1, with 10 bases that match TRBD2. This CDR3 spans 15 amino acids. The V gene's germline CDR1 is SNHLY and CDR2 FYNNEI. Losses at the gene ends were 6 bases for V and 0 bases for J; bases not matched to a gene: 2. Here the CDR3 reads CASRVAGGSYNEQFF. CDR3 DNA: TGTGCCAGCAGGGTAGCGGGAGGCTCCTACAATGAGCAGTTCTTC. Together with reference TRBV2 and TRBJ2-1, the CDR3 gives the full variable domain: EPEVTQTPSHQVTQMGQEVILRCVPISNHLYFYWYRQILGQKVEFLVSFYNNEISEKSEIFDDQFSVERPDGSNFTLKIRSTKLEDSAMYFCASRVAGGSYNEQFFGPGTRLTVL.

The chain carries TRBV10-3 and TRBJ1-5; D gene uncertain. CDR3 length equals 12 residues. Trimming took off 3 bases at V and 7 bases at J, with 7 bases between the two ends. The germline V gene has CDR1 ENHRY and CDR2 SYGVKD. This chain's CDR3 is CAISDGGQPQHF. The CDR3 DNA sequence: TGTGCCATCAGTGATGGTGGGCAGCCCCAGCATTTT.

The chain couples TRBV11-2 to TRBJ1-1; no clear D gene. The length of the CDR3 is 15 residues. CDR1 is SGHAT, CDR2 FQNNGV, per germline. Trimming left V 5 bases short and J 3 bases short, with 16 bases between. The CDR3 region has the DNA TGTGCCAGCAGCCCGTCGGTAGGGAAGGACACTGAAGCTTTCTTT. Translated: CASSPSVGKDTEAFF.

The chain joins TRBV10-3 to TRBJ2-3; D may be TRBD1 (5 bases). V shed 6 bases and J shed 3 bases, with 13 bases lying between them. The CDR3 length is 14 residues. CDR1 is ENHRY and CDR2 is SYGVKD in the germline V gene. The CDR3, as DNA: TGTGCCATCAGCAGGGTGGGTGAAACAGATACGCAGTATTTT. Its protein product is CAISRVGETDTQYF.

This CDR3 reads CASSVGASGGNEQFF. For the CDR3, the DNA is TGTGCCAGCAGCGTCGGGGCCTCCGGGGGCAATGAGCAGTTCTTC. The chain joins TRBV9 to TRBJ2-1, with D possibly matching TRBD2 (6 bases). There are 15 residues in the CDR3. V was shortened by 2 bases and J by 6 bases, with 15 bases between the two germline ends. Germline V CDR1 and CDR2: SGDLS, YYNGEE. The full variable domain, rest sourced from reference TRBV9 and TRBJ2-1, is DSGVTQTPKHLITATGQRVTLRCSPRSGDLSVYWYQQSLDQGLQFLIQYYNGEERAKGNILERFSAQQFPDLHSELNLSSLELGDSALYFCASSVGASGGNEQFFGPGTRLTVL.

The chain carries TRBV27 and TRBJ1-2, with 7 nucleotides matching TRBD1. CDR1 and CDR2 (germline): MNHEY, SMNVEV (reference sequence). CDR3 length: 17 residues. The junction had 14 bases not matched to a gene; V was cut back by 1 base and J by 6 bases. DNA for the CDR3: TGTGCCAGCAGTTTATTTTCCCCCCGGGACAGTGTAAATGGCTACACCTTC. It codes for CASSLFSPRDSVNGYTF.

This clone was counted a few times. The chain joins TRBV29-1 to TRBJ2-7; a possible D gene is TRBD2 (5 bases). Trimming removed 3 bases from V and 7 bases from J, with 19 bases in between. The CDR3 loop spans 14 amino acids. Looked up from germline, CDR1 is SQVTM and CDR2 is ANQGSEA. CDR3 in DNA: TGCAGCGTTGATCTAGGCTTCCTTACGGGAGAGCAGTACTTC. Translated, it gives CSVDLGFLTGEQYF.

V and J are TRBV2 and TRBJ2-3; 10 bases match TRBD2. The CDR3 sequence is 15 residues long. Germline trimming cut 6 bases from V and 7 bases from J; bases unmatched to any gene: 10. The germline gives CDR1 SNHLY, CDR2 FYNNEI. This chain's CDR3 is CASRLKAGGWHTQYF. CDR3 nucleotides: TGTGCCAGCAGACTAAAAGCGGGGGGGTGGCATACGCAGTATTTT.

This clone was observed a few times. CDR3 residues: CASSLFRSYEQYF. The CDR3 DNA is TGTGCCAGCAGTTTGTTCAGATCCTACGAGCAGTACTTC. The chain recombines TRBV28 with TRBJ2-7; D not resolved. Between the trimmed V and J ends, which lost 3 bases and 1 base, there was a span of 7 bases. The CDR3 is made up of 13 amino acids. The germline V gene encodes CDR1 MDHEN and CDR2 SYDVKM.

This rearrangement joins TRBV7-6 to TRBJ2-7; D possibly uses TRBD1 or TRBD2 (6 bases each). Germline V gives CDR1 SGHVS, CDR2 FNYEAQ. CDR3 length: 15 residues. The germline V and J ends were trimmed by 2 bases and 5 bases, with 16 bases remaining between them. CDR3 sequence reads: CASSLSSMGGHEQYF. The CDR3 DNA reads TGTGCCAGCAGCTTATCAAGTATGGGGGGCCACGAGCAGTACTTC.

This clone was seen more than once but under ten times. V is TRBV4-1 and J is TRBJ2-3; D may be TRBD2 (6 bases). From germline, CDR1 is MGHRA and CDR2 YSYEKL. V gave up 4 bases and J gave up 0 bases, with 11 bases separating them. The CDR3 totals 15 residues. The CDR3 reads CASSPYGGSTDTQYF. In DNA form, the CDR3 reads TGCGCCAGCAGCCCTTATGGGGGGAGCACAGATACGCAGTATTTT.

This clone was recorded a few times. The gene calls are TRBV29-1 and TRBJ2-1; 11 bases fit TRBD1. V was pared by 7 bases and J by 4 bases, with 9 bases of the junction left unmatched. The germline V gene encodes CDR1 SQVTM and CDR2 ANQGSEA. This CDR3 has 15 amino acids. The CDR3 protein is CSAPGGQGEYNEQFF. Here the CDR3 DNA reads TGCAGCGCCCCAGGGGGACAGGGGGAATACAATGAGCAGTTCTTC.